This TCR beta chain stems from a study of a mutant IDH1 vaccine in newly diagnosed glioma. Trimming shortened V by 0 bases and J by 0 bases, and 9 bases separated the two germline ends. From germline, CDR1 is ENHRY and CDR2 SYGVKD. The CDR3 spans 15 residues. Details on this clone: Antigen specificity is unknown.

Only in-frame clones appear in the TCRdb table, and some are missing; sequencing was by immunoSEQ multiplex PCR. In the table there are approximately 47,000 clones, around nine tenths of which are singletons. Noted time point: week 35, safety follow-up. All doses held 300 ug of mutant IDH1 20-mer peptide, with topical imiquimod. Specimen: PBMCs, collected from a glioma patient whose treatment included an IDH1 peptide vaccine. The source is a woman aged 40 to 50 with glioma. The V call is TRBV10-3, the J call TRBJ2-7; D is uncertain. In DNA form, the CDR3 reads TGTGCCATCAGTGAGTCGGCCAGTAGCTCCTACGAGCAGTACTTC. Translation: CAISESASSSYEQYF.